What follows is one TCR beta chain and its context. The sample is drawn from a study of blood T cell repertoires in COVID-19. As for the study in general: T cells, B-cell-depleted T cells, or PBMCs provided the cDNA or gDNA that served as material.

The CDR3 is 12 amino acids. V was pared by 7 bases and J by 4 bases, with 3 bases of the junction left unmatched. Germline values: CDR1 SGHDT, CDR2 YYEEEE. Produced via immunoSEQ multiplex PCR; TCRdb's table is partial and in-frame only. The profile shows roughly 170,000 clones, around 82% of them singletons. Sequences were obtained from peripheral blood. This chain uses TRBV5-6 with TRBJ1-2; 8 bases fit TRBD1. The clonotype comes from a man aged 55 to 69 who had recovered from COVID-19. CDR3 nucleotide sequence: TGTGCCAGCGCAGGACAGGGCTATGGCTACACCTTC. This translates into CASAGQGYGYTF.